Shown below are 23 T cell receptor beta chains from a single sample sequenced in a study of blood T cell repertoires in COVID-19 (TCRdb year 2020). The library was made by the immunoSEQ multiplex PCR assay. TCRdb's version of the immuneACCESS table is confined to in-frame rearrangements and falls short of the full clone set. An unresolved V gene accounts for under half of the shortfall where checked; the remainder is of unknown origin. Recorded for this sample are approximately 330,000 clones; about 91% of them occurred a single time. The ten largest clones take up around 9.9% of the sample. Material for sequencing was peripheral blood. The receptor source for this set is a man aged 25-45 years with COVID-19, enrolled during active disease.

The CDR3 coding sequence is TGCAGCGCCTGGGGACTAGCGGGAGGTGGGGTAGATACGCAGTATTTT. Protein product: CSAWGLAGGGVDTQYF. The chain has TRBV29-1 and TRBJ2-3; 15 nucleotides align to TRBD2. Per the germline V gene, CDR1 is SQVTM and CDR2 is ANQGSEA. Losses at the gene ends were 7 bases for V and 5 bases for J; bases not matched to a gene: 10. The CDR3 extends over 16 amino acids.

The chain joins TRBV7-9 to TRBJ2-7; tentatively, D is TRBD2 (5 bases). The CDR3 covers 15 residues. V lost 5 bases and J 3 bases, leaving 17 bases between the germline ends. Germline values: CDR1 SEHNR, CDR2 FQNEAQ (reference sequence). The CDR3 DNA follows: TGTGCCAGCAGCCTACCCCGGACGGGGAACTACGAGCAGTACTTC. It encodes CASSLPRTGNYEQYF.

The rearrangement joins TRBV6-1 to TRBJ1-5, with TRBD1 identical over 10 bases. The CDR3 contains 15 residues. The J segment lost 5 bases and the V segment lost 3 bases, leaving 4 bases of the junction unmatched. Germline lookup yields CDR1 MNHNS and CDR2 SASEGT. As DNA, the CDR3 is TGTGCCAGCAGTGAGTGGACAGGGGGGGATCAGCCCCAGCATTTT. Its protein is CASSEWTGGDQPQHF.

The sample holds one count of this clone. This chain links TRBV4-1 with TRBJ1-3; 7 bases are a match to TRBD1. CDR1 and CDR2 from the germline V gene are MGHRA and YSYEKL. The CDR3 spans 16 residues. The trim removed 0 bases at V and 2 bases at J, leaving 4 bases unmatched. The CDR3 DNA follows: TGCGCCAGCAGCCAAGAGACAGGGACAGCTGGAAACACCATATATTTT. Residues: CASSQETGTAGNTIYF.

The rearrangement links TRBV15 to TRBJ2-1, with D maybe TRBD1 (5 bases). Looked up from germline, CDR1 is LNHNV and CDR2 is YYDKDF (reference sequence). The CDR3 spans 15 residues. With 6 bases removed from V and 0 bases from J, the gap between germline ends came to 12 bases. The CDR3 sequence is CATRGELLSYNEQFF. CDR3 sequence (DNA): TGTGCCACCAGAGGGGAACTTCTCTCCTACAATGAGCAGTTCTTC. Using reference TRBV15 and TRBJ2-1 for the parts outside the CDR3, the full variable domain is DAMVIQNPRYQVTQFGKPVTLSCSQTLNHNVMYWYQQKSSQAPKLLFHYYDKDFNNEADTPDNFQSRRPNTSFCFLDIRSPGLGDTAMYLCATRGELLSYNEQFFGPGTRLTVL.

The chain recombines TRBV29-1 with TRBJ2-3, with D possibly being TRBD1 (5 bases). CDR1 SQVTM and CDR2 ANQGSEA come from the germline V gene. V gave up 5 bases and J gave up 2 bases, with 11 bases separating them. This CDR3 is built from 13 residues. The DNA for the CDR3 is TGCAGCGTTACAGGCCTCTACACAGATACGCAGTATTTT. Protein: CSVTGLYTDTQYF.

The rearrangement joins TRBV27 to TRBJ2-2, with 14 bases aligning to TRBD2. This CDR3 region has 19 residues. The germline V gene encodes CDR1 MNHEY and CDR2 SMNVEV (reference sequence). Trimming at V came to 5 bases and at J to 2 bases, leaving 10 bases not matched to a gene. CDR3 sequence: CASSLQGTSGGVNTGELFF. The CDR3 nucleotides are TGTGCCAGCAGTCTCCAAGGGACTAGCGGGGGTGTAAACACCGGGGAGCTGTTTTTT.

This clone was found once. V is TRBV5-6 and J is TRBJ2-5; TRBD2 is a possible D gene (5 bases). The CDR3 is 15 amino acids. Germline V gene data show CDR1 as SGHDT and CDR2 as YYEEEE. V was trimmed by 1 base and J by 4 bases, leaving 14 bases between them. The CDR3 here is CASSLWTGMGETQYF. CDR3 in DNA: TGTGCCAGCAGCTTGTGGACGGGGATGGGAGAGACCCAGTACTTC.

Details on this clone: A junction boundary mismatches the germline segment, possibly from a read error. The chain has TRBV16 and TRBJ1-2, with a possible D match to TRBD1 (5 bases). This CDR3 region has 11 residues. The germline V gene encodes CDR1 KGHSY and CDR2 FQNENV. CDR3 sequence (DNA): TGTGCCAGCAGCCCAGGGCACATGCTCCTCTTC. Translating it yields CASSPGHMLLF.

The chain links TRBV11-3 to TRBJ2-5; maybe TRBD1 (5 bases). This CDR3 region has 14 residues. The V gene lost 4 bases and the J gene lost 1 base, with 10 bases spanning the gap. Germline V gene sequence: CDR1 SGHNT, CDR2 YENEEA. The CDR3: CASSSDSSQETQYF. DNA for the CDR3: TGTGCCAGCAGCTCCGACAGCAGCCAAGAGACCCAGTACTTC.

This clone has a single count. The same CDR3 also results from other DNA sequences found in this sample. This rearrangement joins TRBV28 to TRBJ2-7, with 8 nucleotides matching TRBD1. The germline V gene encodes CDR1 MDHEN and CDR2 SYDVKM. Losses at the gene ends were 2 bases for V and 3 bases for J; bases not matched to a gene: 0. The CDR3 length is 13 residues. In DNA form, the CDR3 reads TGTGCCAGCAGTTTAGACAGGGGCTACGAGCAGTACTTC. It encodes CASSLDRGYEQYF.

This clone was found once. CDR3 bases: TGTGCCAGTAGGGGCCTAGCGTCTAGCACAGATACGCAGTATTTT. Encoded protein: CASRGLASSTDTQYF. The chain combines TRBV19 with TRBJ2-3, with D possibly being TRBD2 (6 bases). This CDR3 is 15 amino acids long. CDR1 and CDR2 (germline): LNHDA, SQIVND (reference sequence). V was cut by 6 bases and J by 0 bases, with 13 bases left in between.

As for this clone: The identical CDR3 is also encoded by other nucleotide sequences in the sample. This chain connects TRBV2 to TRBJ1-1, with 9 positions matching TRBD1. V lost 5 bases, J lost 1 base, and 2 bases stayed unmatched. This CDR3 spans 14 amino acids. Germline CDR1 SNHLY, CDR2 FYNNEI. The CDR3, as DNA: TGTGCCAGCAGTTGGGGACAGGGGAACACTGAAGCTTTCTTT. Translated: CASSWGQGNTEAFF.

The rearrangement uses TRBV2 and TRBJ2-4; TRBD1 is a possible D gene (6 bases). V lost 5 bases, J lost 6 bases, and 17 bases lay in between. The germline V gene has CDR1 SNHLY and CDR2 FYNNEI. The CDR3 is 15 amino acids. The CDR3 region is CASSPGQGSRNIQYF. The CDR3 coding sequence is TGTGCCAGCAGTCCTGGGCAGGGGAGCAGAAACATTCAGTACTTC.

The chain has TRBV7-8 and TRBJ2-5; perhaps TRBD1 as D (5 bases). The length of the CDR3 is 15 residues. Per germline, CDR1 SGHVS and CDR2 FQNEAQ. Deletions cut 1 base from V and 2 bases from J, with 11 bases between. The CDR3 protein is CASSLDRTKQETQYF. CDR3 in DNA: TGTGCCAGCAGCTTAGACAGGACAAAACAAGAGACCCAGTACTTC.

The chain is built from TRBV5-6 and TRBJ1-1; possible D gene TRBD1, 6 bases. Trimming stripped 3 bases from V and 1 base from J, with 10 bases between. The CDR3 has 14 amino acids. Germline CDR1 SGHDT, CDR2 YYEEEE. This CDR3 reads CASSYMTGNTEAFF. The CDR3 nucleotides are TGTGCCAGCAGCTATATGACAGGGAACACTGAAGCTTTCTTT. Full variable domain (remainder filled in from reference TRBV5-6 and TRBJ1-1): DAGVTQSPTHLIKTRGQQVTLRCSPKSGHDTVSWYQQALGQGPQFIFQYYEEEERQRGNFPDRFSGHQFPNYSSELNVNALLLGDSALYLCASSYMTGNTEAFFGQGTRLTVV.

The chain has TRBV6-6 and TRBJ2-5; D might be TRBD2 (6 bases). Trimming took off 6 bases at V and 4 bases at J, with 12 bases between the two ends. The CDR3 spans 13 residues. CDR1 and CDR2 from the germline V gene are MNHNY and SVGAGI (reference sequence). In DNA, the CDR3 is TGTGCCAGCAGAACTCCGCGGGGAGAGACCCAGTACTTC. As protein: CASRTPRGETQYF.

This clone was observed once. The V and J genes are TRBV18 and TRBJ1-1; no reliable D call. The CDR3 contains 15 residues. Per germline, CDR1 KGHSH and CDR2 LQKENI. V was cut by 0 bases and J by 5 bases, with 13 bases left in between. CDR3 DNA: TGTGCCAGCTCACCACCGAGGGCTTCCCGAACTGAAGCTTTCTTT. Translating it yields CASSPPRASRTEAFF.

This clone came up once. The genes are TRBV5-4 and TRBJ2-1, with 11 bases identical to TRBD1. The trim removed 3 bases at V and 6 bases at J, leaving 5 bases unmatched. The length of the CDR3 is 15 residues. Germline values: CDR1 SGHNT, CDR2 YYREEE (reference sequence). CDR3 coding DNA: TGTGCCAGCAGCTATGGACAGGGGGCAGTCAATGAGCAGTTCTTC. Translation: CASSYGQGAVNEQFF.

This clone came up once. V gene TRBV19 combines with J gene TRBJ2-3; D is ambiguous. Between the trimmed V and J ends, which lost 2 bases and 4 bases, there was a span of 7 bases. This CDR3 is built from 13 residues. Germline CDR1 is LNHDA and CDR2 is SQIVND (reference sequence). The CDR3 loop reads CASSIQDPDTQYF. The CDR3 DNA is TGTGCCAGTAGTATACAGGATCCAGATACGCAGTATTTT.

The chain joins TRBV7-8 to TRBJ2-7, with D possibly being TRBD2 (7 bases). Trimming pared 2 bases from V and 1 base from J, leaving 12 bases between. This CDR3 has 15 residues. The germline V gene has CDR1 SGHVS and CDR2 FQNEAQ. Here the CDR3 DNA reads TGTGCCAGCAGCTTAAGGGGGGGGCGTTCCTACGAGCAGTACTTC. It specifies CASSLRGGRSYEQYF.

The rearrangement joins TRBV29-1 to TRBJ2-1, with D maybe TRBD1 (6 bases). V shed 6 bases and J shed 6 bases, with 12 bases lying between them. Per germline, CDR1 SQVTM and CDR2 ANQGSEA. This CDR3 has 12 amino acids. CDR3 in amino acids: CSVPLGGNEQFF. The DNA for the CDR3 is TGCAGCGTCCCACTAGGGGGCAATGAGCAGTTCTTC.

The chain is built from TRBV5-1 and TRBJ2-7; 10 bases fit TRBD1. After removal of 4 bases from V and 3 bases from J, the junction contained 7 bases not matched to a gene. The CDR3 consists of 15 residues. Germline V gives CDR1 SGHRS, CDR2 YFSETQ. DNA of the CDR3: TGCGCCAGCAGCATTGGACAGGGGGGAATCTACGAGCAGTACTTC. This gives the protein CASSIGQGGIYEQYF.